In this sample, the clone carrying this T cell receptor (beta chain) turned up many times. Its target is unknown. At one of its ends the junction is not consistent with the germline gene, which may arise from a read error. Individual cDNA molecules (in the library) carried attached unique molecular identifiers. One entry per CDR3 protein results from TCRdb running MiXCR on the RACE reads. The sample lists a few hundred thousand distinct CDR3 sequences; about 6.9% were seen once. The length of the CDR3 is 16 residues. CDR1 MNHEY and CDR2 SVGAGI come from the germline V gene. The sample is drawn from a study of human T cells and chemical hapten exposure. Study-level information: Diphenylcyclopropenone, dosed weekly to the scalp, was given to patients throughout the roughly 23-week study. DPC at 0.01% went onto the upper back in patch tests, read at 6 days.

Documented time point: patch test 2, 6 weeks after DPC sensitization. Treatment given: therapeutic diphenylcyclopropenone sensitization with weekly scalp DPC. Study results and caveats: TCRs above 1 in 1000 frequency did not change with DPC sensitization.

The origin of this receptor is a woman aged 18-29 years with alopecia areata. Some clones in this sample may be carry-over from other donors' samples. This specimen consisted of whole blood, obtained in connection with sensitization to the hapten diphenylcyclopropenone (DPC). V is TRBV6-5 and J is TRBJ1-1; 11 bases agree with TRBD1. This CDR3 is CASRSPGTGGNAEAFF. Written as DNA, the CDR3 is TGTGCCAGCAGAAGTCCCGGGACAGGGGGGAACGCTGAAGCTTTCTTT.